This T cell receptor beta chain is drawn from a study of Ad26.COV2.S vaccination and SARS-CoV-2 variants. Treatment meaning: some 20 received Ad26.COV2.S at low or high dose, single or two shots; roughly 5 received placebo; per-sample allocation not given. Vaccine and placebo recipients were sampled on day 63 after the first injection. General observations from the study: Greater spike-specific TCR breadth was seen in vaccine recipients than in placebo recipients.

Of note for this clone: Its antigen is undetermined.

The assay was immunoSEQ multiplex PCR, and TCRdb's table has in-frame clones only and misses some. The sample lists about 680,000 clones, roughly nine tenths seen once, with around 1.4% in the top ten. The CDR3 loop spans 14 amino acids. Germline CDR1 and CDR2: SGHAT and FQNNGV. Deletions cut 5 bases from V and 2 bases from J, with 12 bases between. The sequencing here drew on peripheral blood, taken in a trial of Ad26.COV2.S vaccine versus placebo. The source of this sequence is a person aged 18-60 years who received the Ad26.COV2.S COVID-19 vaccine or a placebo. V is TRBV11-2 and J is TRBJ2-5, with D uncertain. The CDR3 is CASSQHVSQETQYF. As DNA, the CDR3 is TGTGCCAGCAGCCAACACGTGAGTCAAGAGACCCAGTACTTC.